This T cell receptor (beta chain) was found in a study of blood T cell repertoires in COVID-19. Germline assignment: CDR1 SGHRS and CDR2 YFSETQ. V lost 2 bases to trimming and J lost 4 bases, with 9 bases between them. This CDR3 has 13 amino acids. In the original analysis: The authors estimated nucleated cell counts from reference gene primer amplification. The data were produced by immunoSEQ multiplex PCR, yet TCRdb's version contains in-frame clones alone and is incomplete. That table is the source of V, J and clone size, and D and trimming were worked out from the DNA. The sample lists about 170,000 clones; around four fifths were seen once.

The sample comprised peripheral blood. The V and J genes are TRBV5-1 and TRBJ1-2; D perhaps matches TRBD1 (6 bases). The receptor was derived from a woman aged 70-85 years who had recovered from COVID-19. CDR3: CASSFPGAYGYTF. As DNA, the CDR3 is TGCGCCAGCAGCTTCCCAGGGGCCTATGGCTACACCTTC.